Listed below are T cell receptor beta chains from one sample, sequenced in a study of blood T cells in healthy people across ages. A single record per CDR3 protein comes from TCRdb applying MiXCR to the 5' RACE reads. This table holds about 320,000 distinct CDR3 sequences, roughly 26% found once. Specimen: blood. These receptors all stem from a woman aged 70-85 years in good health. CDR3s include the opening cysteine and the closing phenylalanine or tryptophan. D genes are given only for firm matches. Expanded clones are given a class, and other clones once, few, many or no size at all.

j_call d_call clone_size v_call cdr3_length cdr3_aa cdr3_nt
TRBJ2-3 . few TRBV7-9 14 CASSLTGHPDTQYF TGTGCCAGCAGCCTTACAGGGCATCCAGATACGCAGTATTTT
TRBJ2-5 TRBD2 . TRBV7-3 13 CASSLGPGGTQYF TGTGCCAGCAGCTTAGGACCGGGGGGGACCCAGTACTTC
TRBJ2-3 TRBD2 few TRBV5-1 16 CASSDGTSGRTDTQYF TGCGCCAGCAGCGACGGGACTAGCGGGCGCACAGATACGCAGTATTTT
TRBJ1-1 . . TRBV7-8 15 CASSLGGIGGTEAFF TGTGCCAGCAGCTTAGGGGGGATAGGGGGCACTGAAGCTTTCTTT
TRBJ2-1 . . TRBV20-1 12 CSAAGPKDEQFF TGCAGCGCCGCGGGACCGAAAGATGAGCAGTTCTTC
TRBJ2-3 TRBD1 . TRBV7-2 13 CASSTRQGITQYF TGTGCCAGCTCCACCCGACAGGGGATAACGCAGTATTTT
TRBJ2-7 TRBD2 . TRBV7-8 15 CASSLELAAPYEQYF TGTGCCAGCAGCTTAGAACTAGCGGCACCCTACGAGCAGTACTTC
TRBJ1-5 . . TRBV2 11 CASSFDQPQHF TGTGCCAGCAGTTTCGATCAGCCCCAGCATTTT
TRBJ2-4 TRBD1 . TRBV29-1 13 CSVGTGGAYIQYF TGCAGCGTGGGGACAGGGGGCGCATACATTCAGTACTTC
TRBJ2-3 . once TRBV20-1 16 CSARQGTARGTDTQYF TGCAGTGCTAGACAGGGGACTGCACGGGGCACAGATACGCAGTATTTT
TRBJ2-1 TRBD2 many TRBV10-3 14 CAISQTSGENEQFF TGTGCCATCAGCCAGACTAGCGGGGAAAATGAGCAGTTCTTC
TRBJ1-2 . few TRBV18 13 CASSPSEKVGYTF TGTGCCAGCTCACCATCGGAAAAGGTTGGCTACACCTTC
TRBJ2-7 TRBD1 . TRBV6-2/TRBV6-3 13 CASSRLDRGEQYF TGTGCCAGCAGCCGACTCGACAGGGGCGAGCAGTACTTC
TRBJ1-1 . . TRBV7-9 14 CASTGTRWRAEAFF TGTGCCAGCACAGGGACCCGGTGGAGAGCTGAAGCTTTCTTT
TRBJ2-1 TRBD2 . TRBV7-9 13 CASSLLAGDDQFF TGTGCCAGCAGCTTACTCGCGGGAGATGATCAGTTCTTC
TRBJ2-3 TRBD2 . TRBV5-1 16 CASSLASSGRRDTQYF TGCGCCAGCAGCTTGGCCTCTAGCGGGAGAAGAGATACGCAGTATTTT
TRBJ2-7 TRBD1 . TRBV7-9 19 CASSPEPKYTGGLPTPDSF TGTGCCAGCAGCCCGGAGCCCAAATATACAGGGGGCTTACCGACCCCAGACTCCTTC
TRBJ2-7 TRBD2 few TRBV7-9 15 CASSLALAGVYEQYF TGTGCCAGCAGCTTAGCACTAGCGGGCGTCTACGAGCAGTACTTC